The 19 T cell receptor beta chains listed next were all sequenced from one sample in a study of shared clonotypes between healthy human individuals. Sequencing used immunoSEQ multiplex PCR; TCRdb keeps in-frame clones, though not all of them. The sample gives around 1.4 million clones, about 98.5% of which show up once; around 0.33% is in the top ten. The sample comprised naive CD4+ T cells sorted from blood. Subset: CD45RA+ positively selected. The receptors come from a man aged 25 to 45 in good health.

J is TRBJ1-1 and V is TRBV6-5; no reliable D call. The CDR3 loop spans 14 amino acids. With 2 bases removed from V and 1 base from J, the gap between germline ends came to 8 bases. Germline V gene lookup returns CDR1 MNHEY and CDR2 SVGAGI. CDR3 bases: TGTGCCAGCAGTTACATTACACGGAACACTGAAGCTTTCTTT. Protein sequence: CASSYITRNTEAFF.

The DNA of the CDR3 is TGCGCCAACTCACGGGGGGCGAACACTGAAGCTTTCTTT. Amino acids: CANSRGANTEAFF. The V and J genes are TRBV10-2 and TRBJ1-1, with D possibly matching TRBD1 (6 bases). Germline CDR1 is WSHSY and CDR2 is SAAADI. CDR3 length: 13 amino acids. V was trimmed by 10 bases and J by 1 base, leaving 13 bases between them.

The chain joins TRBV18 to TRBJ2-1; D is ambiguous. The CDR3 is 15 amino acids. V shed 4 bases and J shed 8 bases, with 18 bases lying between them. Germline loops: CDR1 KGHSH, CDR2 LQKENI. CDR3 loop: CASSLASQLWDEQFF. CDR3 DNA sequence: TGTGCCAGCTCACTAGCAAGCCAGTTGTGGGATGAGCAGTTCTTC.

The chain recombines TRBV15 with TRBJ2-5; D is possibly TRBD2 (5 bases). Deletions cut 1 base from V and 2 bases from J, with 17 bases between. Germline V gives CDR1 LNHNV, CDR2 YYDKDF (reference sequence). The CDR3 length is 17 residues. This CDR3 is CATSRVVGSSGQETQYF. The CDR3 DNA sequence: TGTGCCACCAGCAGAGTGGTTGGCAGCTCGGGACAAGAGACCCAGTACTTC.

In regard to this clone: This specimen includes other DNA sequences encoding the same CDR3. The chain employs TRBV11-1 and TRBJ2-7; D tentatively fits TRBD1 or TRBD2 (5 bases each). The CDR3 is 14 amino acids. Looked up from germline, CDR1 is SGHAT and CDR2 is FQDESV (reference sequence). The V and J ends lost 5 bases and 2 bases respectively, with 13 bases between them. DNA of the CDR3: TGTGCCAGCAGCCCGAGGGACGGGACCTACGAGCAGTACTTC. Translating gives CASSPRDGTYEQYF.

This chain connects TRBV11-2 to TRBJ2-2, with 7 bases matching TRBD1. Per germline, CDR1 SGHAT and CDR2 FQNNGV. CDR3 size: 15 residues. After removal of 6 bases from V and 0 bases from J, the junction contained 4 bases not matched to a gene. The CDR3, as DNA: TGTGCCAGCAGTGTGGACAGGACGAACACCGGGGAGCTGTTTTTT. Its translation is CASSVDRTNTGELFF.

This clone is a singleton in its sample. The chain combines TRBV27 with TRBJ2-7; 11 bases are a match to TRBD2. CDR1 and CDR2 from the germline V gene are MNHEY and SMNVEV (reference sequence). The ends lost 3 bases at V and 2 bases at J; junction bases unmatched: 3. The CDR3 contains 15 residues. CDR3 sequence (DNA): TGTGCCAGCAGTTTCGGGACTAGCGGAACCTACGAGCAGTACTTC. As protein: CASSFGTSGTYEQYF.

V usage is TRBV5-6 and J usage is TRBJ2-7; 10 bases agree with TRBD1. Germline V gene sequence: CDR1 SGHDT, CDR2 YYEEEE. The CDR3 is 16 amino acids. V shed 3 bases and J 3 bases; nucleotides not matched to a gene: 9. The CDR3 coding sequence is TGTGCCAGCAGCTATATAGTCGGGACAGGGGTCTACGAGCAGTACTTC. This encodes CASSYIVGTGVYEQYF. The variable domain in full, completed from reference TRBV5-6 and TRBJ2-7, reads DAGVTQSPTHLIKTRGQQVTLRCSPKSGHDTVSWYQQALGQGPQFIFQYYEEEERQRGNFPDRFSGHQFPNYSSELNVNALLLGDSALYLCASSYIVGTGVYEQYFGPGTRLTVT.

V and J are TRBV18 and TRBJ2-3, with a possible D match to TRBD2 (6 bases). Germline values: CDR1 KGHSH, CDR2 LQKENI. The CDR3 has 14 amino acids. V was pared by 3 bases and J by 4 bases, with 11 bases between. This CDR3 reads CASSPSTRPDTQYF. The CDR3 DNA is TGTGCCAGCTCACCTTCGACTAGACCAGATACGCAGTATTTT.

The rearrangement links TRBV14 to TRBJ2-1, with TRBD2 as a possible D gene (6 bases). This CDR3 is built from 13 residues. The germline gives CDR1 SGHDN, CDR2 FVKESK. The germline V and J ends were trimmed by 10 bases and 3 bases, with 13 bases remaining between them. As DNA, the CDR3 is TGTGCCACCCGACTAGGGAACTACAATGAGCAGTTCTTC. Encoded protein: CATRLGNYNEQFF.

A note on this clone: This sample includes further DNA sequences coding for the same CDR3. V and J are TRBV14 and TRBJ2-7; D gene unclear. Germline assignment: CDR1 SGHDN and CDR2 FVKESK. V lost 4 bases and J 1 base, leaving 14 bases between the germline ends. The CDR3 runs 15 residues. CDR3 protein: CASSLSGGGSYEQYF. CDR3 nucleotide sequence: TGTGCCAGCAGCCTCTCGGGCGGTGGGTCCTACGAGCAGTACTTC.

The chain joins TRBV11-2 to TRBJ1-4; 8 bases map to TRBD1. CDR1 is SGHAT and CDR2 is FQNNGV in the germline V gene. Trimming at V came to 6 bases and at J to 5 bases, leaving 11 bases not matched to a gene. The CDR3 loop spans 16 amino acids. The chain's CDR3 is CASRALGTGGNEKLFF. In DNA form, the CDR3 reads TGTGCCAGCAGAGCACTTGGGACAGGTGGAAATGAAAAACTGTTTTTT.

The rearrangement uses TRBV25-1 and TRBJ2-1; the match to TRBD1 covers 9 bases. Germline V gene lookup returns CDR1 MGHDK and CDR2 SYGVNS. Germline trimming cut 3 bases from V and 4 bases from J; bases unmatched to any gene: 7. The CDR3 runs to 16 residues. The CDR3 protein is CASSENRDRAYNEQFF. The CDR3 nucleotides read TGTGCCAGCAGTGAGAACCGGGACAGGGCTTACAATGAGCAGTTCTTC.

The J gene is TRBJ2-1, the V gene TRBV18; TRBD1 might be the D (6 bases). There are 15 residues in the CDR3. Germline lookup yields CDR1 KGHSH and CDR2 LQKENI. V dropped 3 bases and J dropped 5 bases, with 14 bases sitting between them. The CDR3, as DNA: TGTGCCAGCTCACCGTTGGGACAATCTCACAATGAGCAGTTCTTC. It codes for CASSPLGQSHNEQFF.

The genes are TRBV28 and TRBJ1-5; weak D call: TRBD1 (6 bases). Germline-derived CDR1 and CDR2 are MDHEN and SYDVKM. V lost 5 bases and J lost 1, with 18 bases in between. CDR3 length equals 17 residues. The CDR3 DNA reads TGTGCCAGCAGTCCAACAGGGTGGGTAAAGAGCAATCAGCCCCAGCATTTT. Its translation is CASSPTGWVKSNQPQHF.

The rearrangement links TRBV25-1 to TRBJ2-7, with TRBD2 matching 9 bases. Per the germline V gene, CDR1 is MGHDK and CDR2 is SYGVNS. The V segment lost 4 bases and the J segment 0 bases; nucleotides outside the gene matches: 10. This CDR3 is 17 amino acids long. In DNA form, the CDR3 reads TGTGCCAGCAGTGGGGCGGGAGGGGGAGCAGGCTCCTACGAGCAGTACTTC. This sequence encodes CASSGAGGGAGSYEQYF.

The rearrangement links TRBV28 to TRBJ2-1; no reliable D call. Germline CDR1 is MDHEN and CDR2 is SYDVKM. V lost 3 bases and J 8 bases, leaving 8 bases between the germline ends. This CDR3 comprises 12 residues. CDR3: CASSFHVDEQFF. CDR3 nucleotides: TGTGCCAGCAGTTTCCATGTCGATGAGCAGTTCTTC.

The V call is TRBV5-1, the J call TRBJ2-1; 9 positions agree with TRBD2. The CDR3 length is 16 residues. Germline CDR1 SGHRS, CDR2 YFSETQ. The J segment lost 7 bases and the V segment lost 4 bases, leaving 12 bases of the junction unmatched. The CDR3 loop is CASSPPGGRAGNEQFF. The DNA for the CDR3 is TGCGCCAGCAGCCCCCCGGGCGGGAGGGCCGGTAATGAGCAGTTCTTC.

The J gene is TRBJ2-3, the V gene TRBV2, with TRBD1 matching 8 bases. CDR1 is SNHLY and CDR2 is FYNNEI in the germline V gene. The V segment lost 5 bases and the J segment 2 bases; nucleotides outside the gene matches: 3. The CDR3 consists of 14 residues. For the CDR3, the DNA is TGTGCCAGCAGTCTGGACAGGGCCACAGATACGCAGTATTTT. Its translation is CASSLDRATDTQYF.